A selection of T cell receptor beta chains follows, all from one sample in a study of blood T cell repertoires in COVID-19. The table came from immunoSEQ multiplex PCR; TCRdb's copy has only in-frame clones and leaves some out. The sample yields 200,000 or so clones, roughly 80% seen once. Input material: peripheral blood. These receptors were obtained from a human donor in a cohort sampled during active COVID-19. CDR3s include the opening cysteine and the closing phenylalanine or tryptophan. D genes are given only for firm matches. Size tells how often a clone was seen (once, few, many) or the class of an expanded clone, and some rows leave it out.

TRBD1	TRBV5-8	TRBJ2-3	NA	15	CASSTDRAESDTQYF	TGTGCCAGCAGCACGGACAGGGCGGAATCAGATACGCAGTATTTT
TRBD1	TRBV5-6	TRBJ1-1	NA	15	CASSQGVYMNTEAFF	TGTGCCAGCAGCCAGGGGGTTTACATGAACACTGAAGCTTTCTTT
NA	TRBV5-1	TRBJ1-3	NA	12	CASSVDGNTIYF	TGCGCCAGCAGCGTAGATGGAAACACCATATATTTT
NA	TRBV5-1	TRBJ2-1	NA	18	CASSLSFRDSSAYNEQFF	TGCGCCAGCAGCTTGAGTTTCAGGGATAGTTCCGCCTACAATGAGCAGTTCTTC
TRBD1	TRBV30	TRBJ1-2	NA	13	CAWSGDRVYGYTF	TGTGCCTGGTCAGGGGACAGGGTCTATGGCTACACCTTC
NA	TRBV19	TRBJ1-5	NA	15	CASSIEIYSNQPQHF	TGTGCCAGTAGTATTGAGATTTATAGCAATCAGCCCCAGCATTTT
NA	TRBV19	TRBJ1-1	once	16	CASSPPPGQTNTEAFF	TGTGCCAGTAGTCCTCCCCCTGGACAGACTAACACTGAAGCTTTCTTT
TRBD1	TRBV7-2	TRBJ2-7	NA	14	CATGTGTGGWEQYF	TGTGCCACCGGAACCGGGACAGGGGGATGGGAGCAGTACTTC
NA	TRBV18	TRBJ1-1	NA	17	CASSPTHSGLKLPKAFF	TGTGCCAGCTCACCGACCCACAGCGGTTTAAAGCTGCCTAAAGCTTTCTTT
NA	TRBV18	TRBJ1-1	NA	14	CASSPREANTEAFF	TGTGCCAGCTCACCTAGGGAGGCGAACACTGAAGCTTTCTTT
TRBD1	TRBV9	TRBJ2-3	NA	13	CASSGQGADTQYF	TGTGCCAGCAGCGGACAGGGGGCAGATACGCAGTATTTT
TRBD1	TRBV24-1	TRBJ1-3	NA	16	CATSASGQGGGNTIYF	TGTGCCACCAGTGCATCAGGGCAGGGGGGTGGAAACACCATATATTTT
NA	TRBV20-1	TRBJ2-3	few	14	CSASLAEGTDTQYF	TGCAGTGCTAGTTTGGCGGAAGGCACAGATACGCAGTATTTT
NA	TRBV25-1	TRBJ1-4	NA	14	CASSEGREGEKLFF	TGTGCCAGCAGTGAAGGGCGGGAGGGTGAAAAACTGTTTTTT
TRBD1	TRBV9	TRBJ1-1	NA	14	CASSVVPGGTEAFF	TGTGCCAGCAGCGTAGTTCCAGGGGGGACTGAAGCTTTCTTT
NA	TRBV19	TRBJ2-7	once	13	CASSPTGTGEQYF	TGTGCCAGTAGCCCGACAGGTACTGGAGAGCAGTACTTC
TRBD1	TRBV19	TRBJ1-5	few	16	CASRSPGQGRNQPQHF	TGTGCCAGTAGATCCCCGGGACAGGGGCGTAATCAGCCCCAGCATTTT
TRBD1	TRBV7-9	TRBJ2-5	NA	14	CASSLMGQRETQYF	TGTGCCAGCAGCTTAATGGGACAGAGAGAGACCCAGTACTTC
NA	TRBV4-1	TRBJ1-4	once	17	CASSQDSGLTTNEKLFF	TGCGCCAGCAGCCAAGACTCCGGACTGACAACTAATGAAAAACTGTTTTTT
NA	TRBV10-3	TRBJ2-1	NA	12	CAISSRWNEQFF	TGTGCCATCAGTTCCCGGTGGAATGAGCAGTTCTTC
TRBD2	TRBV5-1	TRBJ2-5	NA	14	CASSLEAGQETQYF	TGCGCCAGCAGCTTGGAAGCGGGGCAAGAGACCCAGTACTTC
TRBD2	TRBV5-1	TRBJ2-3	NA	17	CASSPWTSGRTPDTQYF	TGCGCCAGCAGCCCCTGGACTAGCGGGAGAACTCCAGATACGCAGTATTTT
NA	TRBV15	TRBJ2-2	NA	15	CATSRADWSPGELFF	TGTGCCACCAGCAGGGCGGACTGGTCACCCGGGGAGCTGTTTTTT
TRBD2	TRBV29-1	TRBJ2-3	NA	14	CSVLTSGSADTQYF	TGCAGCGTCCTGACTAGCGGGAGCGCAGATACGCAGTATTTT
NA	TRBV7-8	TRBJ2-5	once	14	CATASEVGQETQYF	TGTGCCACCGCGAGTGAGGTTGGGCAAGAGACCCAGTACTTC
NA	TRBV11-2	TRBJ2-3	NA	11	CASSPGLTQYF	TGTGCCAGCAGCCCTGGACTCACGCAGTATTTT
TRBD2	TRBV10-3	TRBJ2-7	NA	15	CAISEQAGGSYEQYF	TGTGCCATCAGTGAGCAAGCGGGAGGGTCCTACGAGCAGTACTTC
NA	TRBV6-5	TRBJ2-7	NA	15	CASGPLVGGTYEQYF	TGTGCCAGCGGCCCGCTCGTGGGGGGAACCTACGAGCAGTACTTC
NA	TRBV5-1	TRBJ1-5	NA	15	CASSLDGQSSQPQHF	TGCGCCAGCAGCTTGGACGGACAGTCGTCCCAGCCCCAGCATTTT
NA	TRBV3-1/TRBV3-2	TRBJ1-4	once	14	CASSWGRGFEKLFF	TGTGCCAGCAGCTGGGGGCGCGGTTTTGAAAAACTGTTTTTT
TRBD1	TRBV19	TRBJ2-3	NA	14	CASSRDRGTDTQYF	TGTGCCAGTAGTAGGGACAGGGGTACAGATACGCAGTATTTT
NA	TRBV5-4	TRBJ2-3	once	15	CASSSSQGLTDTQYF	TGTGCCAGCAGCTCCTCCCAGGGGCTCACAGATACGCAGTATTTT
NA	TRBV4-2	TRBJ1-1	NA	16	CASSPARMRGGTEAFF	TGTGCCAGCAGCCCCGCACGCATGAGAGGGGGCACTGAAGCTTTCTTT
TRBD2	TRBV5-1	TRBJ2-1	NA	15	CASSRGGGEYNEQFF	TGCGCCAGCAGCCGCGGCGGGGGAGAATACAATGAGCAGTTCTTC
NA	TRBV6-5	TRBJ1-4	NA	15	CASSYSWDNLKELFF	TGTGCCAGCAGTTACTCGTGGGACAACCTAAAAGAACTGTTTTTT
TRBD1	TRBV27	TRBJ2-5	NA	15	CASSPRDRVQETQYF	TGTGCCAGCAGCCCCCGGGACAGGGTCCAAGAGACCCAGTACTTC
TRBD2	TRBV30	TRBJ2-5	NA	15	CAWREGLAARETQYF	TGTGCCTGGAGGGAAGGACTAGCGGCTCGAGAGACCCAGTACTTC
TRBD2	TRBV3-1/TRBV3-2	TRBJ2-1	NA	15	CASSQADSGGGEQFF	TGTGCCAGCAGCCAAGCTGACTCCGGGGGGGGTGAGCAGTTCTTC
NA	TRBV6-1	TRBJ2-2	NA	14	CASSETRVTGELFF	TGTGCCAGCAGTGAAACCAGGGTTACCGGGGAGCTGTTTTTT
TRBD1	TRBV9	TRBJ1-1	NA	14	CASSKTTGFGEAFF	TGTGCCAGCAGCAAGACGACAGGGTTTGGTGAAGCTTTCTTT
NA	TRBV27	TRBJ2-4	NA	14	CASSRDLGGNIQYF	TGTGCCAGCAGTCGGGATCTGGGGGGAAACATTCAGTACTTC
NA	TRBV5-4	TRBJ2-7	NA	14	CASSSGQAGSKQYF	TGTGCCAGCAGCTCCGGGCAGGCGGGGTCGAAGCAGTACTTC
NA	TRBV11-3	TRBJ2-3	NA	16	CASSLGSRVRPDTQYF	TGTGCCAGCAGCTTAGGCAGCAGGGTACGGCCAGATACGCAGTATTTT
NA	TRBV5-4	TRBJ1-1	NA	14	CASSVDSASFEAFF	TGTGCCAGCAGCGTCGACAGCGCCTCCTTCGAAGCTTTCTTT
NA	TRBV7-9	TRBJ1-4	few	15	CASSLAEGTFEKLFF	TGTGCCAGCAGTCTCGCGGAGGGGACGTTCGAAAAACTGTTTTTT
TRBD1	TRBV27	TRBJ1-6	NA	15	CASSAGQGAWSPLHF	TGTGCCAGCAGTGCAGGACAGGGGGCCTGGTCACCCCTCCACTTT
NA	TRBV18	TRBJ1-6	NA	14	CASSPRGVNSPLHF	TGTGCCAGCTCACCCCGGGGGGTTAATTCACCCCTCCACTTT
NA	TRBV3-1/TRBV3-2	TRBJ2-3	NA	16	CASSQELGRGTDTQYF	TGTGCCAGCAGCCAAGAGCTGGGAAGGGGGACAGATACGCAGTATTTT
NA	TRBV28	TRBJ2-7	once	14	CASSFFTSSYEQYF	TGTGCCAGCAGTTTTTTCACGAGCTCCTACGAGCAGTACTTC
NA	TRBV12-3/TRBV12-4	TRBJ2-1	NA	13	CASSVDSCGWQFF	TGTGCCAGCAGTGTGGACAGCTGCGGATGGCAGTTCTTC
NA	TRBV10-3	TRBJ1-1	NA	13	CAINGRQGGEAFF	TGTGCCATAAATGGCCGCCAGGGAGGTGAAGCTTTCTTT
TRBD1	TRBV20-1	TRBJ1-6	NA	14	CSASLTGGLSPLHF	TGCAGTGCTAGTTTGACAGGGGGCCTTTCACCCCTCCACTTT
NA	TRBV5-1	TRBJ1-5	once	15	CASSLDSGQAQPQHF	TGCGCCAGCAGCTTGGACTCTGGGCAGGCTCAGCCCCAGCATTTT
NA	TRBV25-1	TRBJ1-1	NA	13	CASSDTGSTEAFF	TGTGCCAGCAGTGATACAGGGAGCACTGAAGCTTTCTTT